One sample yielded the 14 T cell receptor beta chains listed below, sequenced in a study of blood T cell repertoires in COVID-19. Assay: immunoSEQ multiplex PCR; the TCRdb copy retains only in-frame clones and omits some. The sample shows over 85,000 clones, 85% of them seen only once. The sequencing input was peripheral blood. The receptor source for this set is a man aged 80 or over with acute or convalescent COVID-19.

The V and J genes are TRBV30 and TRBJ1-5, with 10 bases fitting TRBD1. CDR1 is GTSNPN, CDR2 SVGIG, per germline (reference sequence). Trimming at V came to 5 bases and at J to 4 bases, leaving 5 bases not matched to a gene. The CDR3 runs 14 residues. The chain's CDR3 is CAWARDRGNQPQHF. The CDR3 DNA follows: TGTGCCTGGGCCCGGGACAGGGGAAATCAGCCCCAGCATTTT.

This chain connects TRBV5-7 to TRBJ2-3, with D perhaps TRBD2 (6 bases). TRBV5-7 counts as an open reading frame of uncertain function. This CDR3 has 17 residues. Trimming left V 1 base short and J 0 bases short, with 15 bases between. In DNA, the CDR3 is TGTGCCAGCAGCTTGACGGGGCTCCGGGGGAGCACAGATACGCAGTATTTT. Its protein product is CASSLTGLRGSTDTQYF.

V is TRBV29-1 and J is TRBJ1-3, with D perhaps TRBD1 (5 bases). Germline loops: CDR1 SQVTM, CDR2 ANQGSEA. V lost 3 bases and J 1 base, leaving 13 bases between the germline ends. This CDR3 is built from 15 residues. The CDR3 DNA is TGCAGCGTTGACGGGATGGGGGGATCTGGAAACACCATATATTTT. Protein: CSVDGMGGSGNTIYF.

The sample holds a few counts of this clone. V gene TRBV30 combines with J gene TRBJ1-6; D not resolved. CDR3 length: 16 residues. Germline CDR1 GTSNPN, CDR2 SVGIG (reference sequence). The V and J ends lost 7 bases and 0 bases respectively, with 16 bases between them. CDR3 sequence (DNA): TGTGCCTCCCAACCGAGTACTCTCTCCTATAATTCACCCCTCCACTTT. It translates to CASQPSTLSYNSPLHF.

This clone has a single count. This sequence joins TRBV19 and TRBJ1-5, with D hard to call. Germline V gene lookup returns CDR1 LNHDA and CDR2 SQIVND (reference sequence). V was trimmed by 2 bases and J by 4 bases, leaving 9 bases between them. This CDR3 region has 14 residues. The CDR3 DNA reads TGTGCCAGTAGTATAAGGACTCTTAATCAGCCCCAGCATTTT. The encoded protein is CASSIRTLNQPQHF.

J is TRBJ2-1 and V is TRBV5-1; 14 bases are a match to TRBD2. Germline-derived CDR1 and CDR2 are SGHRS and YFSETQ. V trimming: 2 bases; J trimming: 7 bases; junction bases outside the gene matches: 2. The CDR3 is 15 residues long. The CDR3 loop is CASSFGTSGSNEQFF. The DNA for the CDR3 is TGCGCCAGCAGCTTCGGGACTAGCGGGAGTAATGAGCAGTTCTTC.

The chain joins TRBV7-3 to TRBJ2-2; D is possibly TRBD2 (5 bases). The length of the CDR3 is 16 residues. The germline gives CDR1 SGHTA, CDR2 FQGTGA. Trimming left V 4 bases short and J 4 bases short, with 16 bases between. The CDR3 sequence: CASSSRAPRGTGELFF. The CDR3 DNA reads as TGTGCCAGCAGCTCCCGGGCCCCTCGGGGCACCGGGGAGCTGTTTTTT.

This clone was picked up a small number of times. V and J are TRBV9 and TRBJ1-2; 7 nucleotides match TRBD1. J gave up 2 bases and V 4 bases, and 5 bases lay outside the gene matches. The length of the CDR3 is 14 residues. CDR1 and CDR2 (germline): SGDLS, YYNGEE. The CDR3 region is CASSPRTGNYGYTF. Written as DNA, the CDR3 is TGTGCCAGCAGCCCCCGGACAGGAAACTATGGCTACACCTTC.

The chain carries TRBV3-1 (or the pseudogene TRBV3-2) and TRBJ1-6; 8 bases line up with TRBD1. This CDR3 contains 12 residues. CDR1 LGHDT and CDR2 YNNKEL come from the germline V gene (reference sequence). After removal of 3 bases from V and 12 bases from J, the junction contained 1 base not matched to a gene. CDR3 region: CASSHTGGPLHF. In DNA form, the CDR3 reads TGTGCCAGCAGCCACACAGGGGGACCCCTCCACTTT.

This clone was recorded only once. V usage is TRBV5-1 and J usage is TRBJ1-1; D remains ambiguous. From germline, CDR1 is SGHRS and CDR2 YFSETQ. The CDR3 length is 15 residues. Trimming left V 5 bases short and J 0 bases short, with 14 bases between. In DNA form, the CDR3 reads TGCGCCAGCAGGTTCGCCAGGCTTATGAACACTGAAGCTTTCTTT. Translation gives CASRFARLMNTEAFF.

Only one count was recorded for this clone. V usage is TRBV10-3 and J usage is TRBJ1-3; 7 nucleotides match TRBD1. From germline, CDR1 is ENHRY and CDR2 SYGVKD. The CDR3 runs 16 residues. V trimming: 2 bases; J trimming: 4 bases; junction bases outside the gene matches: 8. The CDR3, as DNA: TGTGCCATCAGTGAGCCCGCGACAGGGAAAGGAAACACCATATATTTT. Residues: CAISEPATGKGNTIYF.

The chain has TRBV9 and TRBJ2-1; 14 bases are a match to TRBD2. This CDR3 region has 20 residues. The germline V gene encodes CDR1 SGDLS and CDR2 YYNGEE. After removal of 4 bases from V and 3 bases from J, the junction contained 15 bases not matched to a gene. DNA of the CDR3: TGTGCCAGCAGCCCCGGACTAGCGGGAGGACGTCAAATTAGCTACAATGAGCAGTTCTTC. Amino acid sequence: CASSPGLAGGRQISYNEQFF.

The chain joins TRBV5-1 to TRBJ2-7; D remains unclear. The CDR3 runs to 11 residues. Germline-derived CDR1 and CDR2 are SGHRS and YFSETQ. Deletions cut 5 bases from V and 1 base from J, with 4 bases between. CDR3 sequence: CASRASYEQYF. The CDR3 bases are TGCGCCAGCAGGGCTTCCTACGAGCAGTACTTC.

This chain links TRBV19 with TRBJ1-4; D gene ambiguous. The CDR3 has 14 amino acids. Trimming left V 3 bases short and J 6 bases short, with 11 bases between. Germline V CDR1 and CDR2: LNHDA, SQIVND (reference sequence). CDR3 nucleotide sequence: TGTGCCAGTAGTATTGTCGGGTGGGATGAAAAACTGTTTTTT. Translation: CASSIVGWDEKLFF.